The clone carrying this TCR beta chain was observed a single time. Time point indicated: baseline, week 1 (first vaccination visit). This sample's treatment: pre-vaccination baseline after standard-of-care therapy. The donor cohort comprised cases of new WHO grade 3 or 4 IDH1-mutant, ATRX-lost astrocytoma. The entry originates in a study of a mutant IDH1 vaccine in newly diagnosed glioma. This table comes from immunoSEQ multiplex PCR, and its TCRdb copy is limited to in-frame clones, with some not included. The repertoire includes about 21,000 clones, approximately 85% of them detected once, and about 5.4% sits in the top ten. Germline CDR1 is SGHRS and CDR2 is YFSETQ. The germline V and J ends were trimmed by 0 bases and 0 bases, with 7 bases remaining between them. This CDR3 has 14 amino acids.

Sample: PBMCs, taken from a glioma patient treated with radiotherapy, temozolomide or both. The sequence was obtained from a man aged 40-55 years with glioma. This chain links TRBV5-1 with TRBJ2-7; D unresolved. DNA for the CDR3: TGCGCCAGCAGCTTGGAAGGGTTCTCCTACGAGCAGTACTTC. It encodes CASSLEGFSYEQYF.